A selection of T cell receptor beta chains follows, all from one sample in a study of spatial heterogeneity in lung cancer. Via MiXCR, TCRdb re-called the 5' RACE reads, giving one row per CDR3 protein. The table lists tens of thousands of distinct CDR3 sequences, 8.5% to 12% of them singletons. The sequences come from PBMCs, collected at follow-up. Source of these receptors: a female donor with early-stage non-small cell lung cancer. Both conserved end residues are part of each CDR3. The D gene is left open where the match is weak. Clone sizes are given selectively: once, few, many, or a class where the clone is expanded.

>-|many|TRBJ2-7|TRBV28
CASAIPFSNLYEQYF
TGTGCCAGCGCCATCCCTTTCTCCAACCTCTACGAGCAGTACTTC
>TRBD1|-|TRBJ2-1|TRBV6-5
CASSYPGTGSSNEQFF
TGTGCCAGCAGTTACCCCGGGACAGGCTCCTCCAATGAGCAGTTCTTC
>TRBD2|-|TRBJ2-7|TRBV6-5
CASSSGGRSEQYF
TGTGCCAGCAGTAGCGGGGGAAGGAGCGAGCAGTACTTC
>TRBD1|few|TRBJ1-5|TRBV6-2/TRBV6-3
CASSPGQGANQPQHF
TGTGCCAGCAGTCCAGGACAGGGGGCCAATCAGCCCCAGCATTTT
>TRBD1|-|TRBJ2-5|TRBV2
CASSSGTGEETQYF
TGTGCCAGCAGTTCCGGGACAGGGGAAGAGACCCAGTACTTC
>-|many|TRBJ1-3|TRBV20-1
CSADRDAVGNTIYF
TGCAGTGCAGACCGGGACGCCGTGGGAAACACCATATATTTT
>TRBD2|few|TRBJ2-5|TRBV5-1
CASSLAGVEKETQYF
TGCGCCAGCAGCCTAGCGGGGGTCGAAAAAGAGACCCAGTACTTC
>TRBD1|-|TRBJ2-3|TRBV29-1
CSVGTGTGDADTQYF
TGCAGCGTGGGTACCGGGACAGGGGACGCAGATACGCAGTATTTT
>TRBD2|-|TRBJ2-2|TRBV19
CASSQGASGGLNTGELFF
TGTGCCAGTAGCCAGGGGGCTAGCGGGGGTTTGAACACCGGGGAGCTGTTTTTT
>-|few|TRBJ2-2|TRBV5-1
CASSFGADTGELFF
TGCGCCAGCAGCTTCGGGGCCGACACCGGGGAGCTGTTTTTT
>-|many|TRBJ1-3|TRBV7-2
CASSTHSSGNTIYF
TGTGCCAGCAGCACACACAGCTCTGGAAACACCATATATTTT
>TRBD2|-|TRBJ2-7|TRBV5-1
CASSSGLAYEQYF
TGCGCCAGCAGCTCGGGACTAGCCTACGAGCAGTACTTC
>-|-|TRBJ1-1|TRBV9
CASSPLMGTEAFF
TGTGCCAGCAGCCCACTCATGGGGACTGAAGCTTTCTTT
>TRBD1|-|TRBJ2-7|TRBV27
CASSLGQGASEQYF
TGTGCCAGCAGTCTGGGACAGGGGGCTTCCGAGCAGTACTTC
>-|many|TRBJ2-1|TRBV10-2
CASSPAPGRNNEQFF
TGCGCCAGCAGCCCAGCGCCGGGACGGAACAATGAGCAGTTCTTC
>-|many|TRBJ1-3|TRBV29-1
CSVDDRGNTIYF
TGCAGCGTTGATGACAGGGGAAACACCATATATTTT
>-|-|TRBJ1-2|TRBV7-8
CASSTRDRLYGYTF
TGTGCCAGCAGCACCCGGGACCGACTTTATGGCTACACCTTC
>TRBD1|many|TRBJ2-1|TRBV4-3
CASSYGQGRSYNEQFF
TGCGCCAGCAGCTATGGACAGGGGAGATCCTACAATGAGCAGTTCTTC
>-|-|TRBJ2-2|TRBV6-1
CASSDPGGPNTGELFF
TGTGCCAGCAGTGACCCCGGGGGACCGAACACCGGGGAGCTGTTTTTT
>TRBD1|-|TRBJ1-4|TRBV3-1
CASSQQTGIEKLFF
TGTGCCAGCAGCCAACAGACAGGGATCGAAAAACTGTTTTTT
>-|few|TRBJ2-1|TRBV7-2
CASSSTGYNEQFF
TGTGCCAGCAGTTCCACAGGGTATAATGAGCAGTTCTTC
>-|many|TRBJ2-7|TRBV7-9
CASSYQLGYEQYF
TGTGCCAGCAGCTATCAACTGGGCTACGAGCAGTACTTC
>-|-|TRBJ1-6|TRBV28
CASSQSRSPLHF
TGTGCCAGCAGTCAGTCCCGGTCACCCCTCCACTTT
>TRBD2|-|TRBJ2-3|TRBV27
CASSYRTSGGGTQYF
TGTGCCAGCAGTTACAGGACTAGCGGGGGAGGTACGCAGTATTTT
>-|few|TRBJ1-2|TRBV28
CATLGGYSGYTF
TGTGCCACCCTCGGGGGCTACTCGGGCTACACCTTC
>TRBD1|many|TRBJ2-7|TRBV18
CASSPTGLSYEQYF
TGTGCCAGCTCACCGACAGGGCTGTCCTACGAGCAGTACTTC
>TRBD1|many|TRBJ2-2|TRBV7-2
CASRRDRERTGELFF
TGTGCCAGCAGACGGGACAGGGAACGCACCGGGGAGCTGTTTTTT
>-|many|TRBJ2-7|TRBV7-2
CASSLRGQSSYEQYF
TGTGCCAGCAGCTTACGCGGGCAGAGCTCCTACGAGCAGTACTTC
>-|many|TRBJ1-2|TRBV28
CATSYSAGYTF
TGTGCCACCAGCTATTCGGCAGGCTACACCTTC
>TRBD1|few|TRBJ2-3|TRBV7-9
CASSLTGASTDTQYF
TGTGCCAGCAGTCTCACAGGGGCGAGCACAGATACGCAGTATTTT